This TCR beta chain emerged from a study of blood T cells in healthy people across ages. For every donor, a draw yielded 7.5 to 10 milliliters of peripheral blood. Total RNA was isolated from each sample in quantities of at least 5.5 micrograms. Primed by a sample-barcoded 5' primer and a J-beta primer mix, a second PCR proceeded for roughly 6 to 12 cycles. All cDNA molecules were each tagged by a template-switch adaptor with 12 random nucleotides. Each single sample gave us at least 2.5 million CDR3-containing paired-end reads. Each CDR3 protein is one row after TCRdb ran MiXCR on the 5' RACE reads. Of about a million distinct CDR3 sequences listed, about two fifths are singletons. Germline CDR1 SGHDT, CDR2 YYEEEE. The CDR3 contains 15 residues. Trimming left V 2 bases short and J 7 bases short, with 18 bases between.

Specimen: blood. This chain links TRBV5-6 with TRBJ1-2; perhaps TRBD1 as D (6 bases). This sequence was found in a man in his late teens or twenties in good health. In nucleotides, the CDR3 is TGTGCCAGCAGCTTTAGGGACACGGGTCGTTTTGGCTACACCTTC. This translates into CASSFRDTGRFGYTF.